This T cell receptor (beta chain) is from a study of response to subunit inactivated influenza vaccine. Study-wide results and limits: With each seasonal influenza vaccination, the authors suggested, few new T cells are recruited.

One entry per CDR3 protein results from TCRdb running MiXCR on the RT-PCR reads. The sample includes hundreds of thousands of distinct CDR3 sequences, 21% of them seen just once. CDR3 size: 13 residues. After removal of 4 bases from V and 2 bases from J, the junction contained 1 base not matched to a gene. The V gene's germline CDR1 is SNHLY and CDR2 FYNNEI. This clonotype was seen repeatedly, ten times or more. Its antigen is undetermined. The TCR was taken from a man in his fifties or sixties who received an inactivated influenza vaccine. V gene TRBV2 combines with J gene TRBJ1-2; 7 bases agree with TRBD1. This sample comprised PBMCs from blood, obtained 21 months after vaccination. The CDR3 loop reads CASSGDRNYGYTF. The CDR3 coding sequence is TGTGCCAGCAGTGGGGACAGAAACTATGGCTACACCTTC.